The 31 T cell receptor beta chains below all came from one sample that was sequenced in a study of shared clonotypes between healthy human individuals. The data were produced by immunoSEQ multiplex PCR, yet TCRdb's version contains in-frame clones alone and is incomplete. Of millions of clones listed, over 85% were seen once; the top ten hold about 0.39%. Sequencing was performed on naive CD4+ T cells from PBMCs. This sample's subset: CD45RA+ positively selected. Receptors originate from a man aged 18 to 30 in good health. Some clones in this sample may be carry-over from other donors' samples.

Concerning this clone itself: Other nucleotide sequences from this sample produce the same CDR3. The rearrangement links TRBV18 to TRBJ2-7, with no clear D. V was shortened by 2 bases and J by 2 bases, with 7 bases between the two germline ends. Germline CDR1 is KGHSH and CDR2 is LQKENI. The CDR3 has 13 residues. The chain's CDR3 is CASSPGFTYEQYF. Here the CDR3 DNA reads TGTGCCAGCTCACCAGGGTTTACCTACGAGCAGTACTTC.

The chain joins TRBV29-1 to TRBJ1-2; no clear D. Germline V gene data show CDR1 as SQVTM and CDR2 as ANQGSEA. The CDR3 sequence is 13 residues long. Trimming cost V 1 base and J 5 bases, with 11 bases left between them. This CDR3 is CSVEVTNGYGYTF. CDR3 DNA: TGCAGCGTTGAAGTAACCAACGGGTATGGCTACACCTTC.

On this clone: Mismatch with germline at one junction end may stem from a read error. The chain joins TRBV6-5 to TRBJ2-7, with 9 bases that match TRBD1. CDR1 MNHEY and CDR2 SVGAGI come from the germline V gene. This CDR3 region has 14 residues. CDR3 region: CASSYHGQGWGEHF. CDR3 in DNA: TGTGCCAGCAGTTACCACGGACAGGGGTGGGGAGAGCACTTC.

This clone was found once. The rearrangement uses TRBV7-9 and TRBJ2-1, with 8 bases identical to TRBD2. This CDR3 contains 16 residues. CDR1 is SEHNR, CDR2 FQNEAQ, per germline (reference sequence). V shed 1 base and J 4 bases; nucleotides not matched to a gene: 6. Here the CDR3 DNA reads TGTGCCAGCAGCTTAGGGGGGACTAGGGCTTACAATGAGCAGTTCTTC. This gives the protein CASSLGGTRAYNEQFF.

This clone was observed a single time. This rearrangement joins TRBV7-7 to TRBJ2-5; 9 positions match TRBD1. Germline V lookup: CDR1 SSHAT, CDR2 FNYEAQ (reference sequence). V lost 5 bases, J lost 5 bases, and 3 bases stayed unmatched. The CDR3 extends over 13 amino acids. The CDR3 is CASSDGQGETQYF. The CDR3, as DNA: TGTGCCAGCAGCGACGGACAGGGGGAGACCCAGTACTTC.

V usage is TRBV5-4 and J usage is TRBJ2-7, with D perhaps TRBD1 (5 bases). Germline assignment: CDR1 SGHNT and CDR2 YYREEE (reference sequence). The V and J ends lost 3 bases and 2 bases respectively, with 12 bases between them. This CDR3 region has 14 residues. The DNA for the CDR3 is TGTGCCAGCAGCTCCCTTGACAGTACCTACGAGCAGTACTTC. Translation: CASSSLDSTYEQYF.

The chain uses TRBV5-4 and TRBJ2-1; 9 bases map to TRBD1. The trim removed 4 bases at V and 6 bases at J, leaving 8 bases unmatched. This CDR3 is 15 amino acids long. The V gene's germline CDR1 is SGHNT and CDR2 YYREEE (reference sequence). The CDR3 region has the DNA TGTGCCAGCAGCACCGCCGAGACAGGGGGCAATGAGCAGTTCTTC. It encodes CASSTAETGGNEQFF. Full variable domain (remainder filled in from reference TRBV5-4 and TRBJ2-1): ETGVTQSPTHLIKTRGQQVTLRCSSQSGHNTVSWYQQALGQGPQFIFQYYREEENGRGNFPPRFSGLQFPNYSSELNVNALELDDSALYLCASSTAETGGNEQFFGPGTRLTVL.

In regard to this clone: Other nucleotide sequences from this sample produce the same CDR3. The genes are TRBV10-3 and TRBJ2-5, with D unclear. Trimming left V 0 bases short and J 4 bases short, with 6 bases between. The CDR3 covers 13 residues. Germline V gene lookup returns CDR1 ENHRY and CDR2 SYGVKD. CDR3 sequence reads: CAISESTGETQYF. CDR3 bases: TGTGCCATCAGTGAGTCCACGGGAGAGACCCAGTACTTC.

The V call is TRBV19, the J call TRBJ2-1; 15 bases match TRBD2. This CDR3 is built from 17 residues. Germline lookup yields CDR1 LNHDA and CDR2 SQIVND (reference sequence). Unmatched junction bases numbered 4, after V lost 0 bases and J lost 7 bases. The CDR3 sequence is CASSIEGLAGGRNEQFF. The CDR3 DNA reads as TGTGCCAGTAGTATAGAGGGACTAGCGGGAGGAAGGAATGAGCAGTTCTTC.

The chain has TRBV11-3 and TRBJ2-6, with D maybe TRBD1 (5 bases). The CDR3 contains 18 residues. Germline values: CDR1 SGHNT, CDR2 YENEEA. The V gene lost 1 base and the J gene lost 0 bases, with 13 bases spanning the gap. CDR3 nucleotides: TGTGCCAGCAGCTTAGGTCAGGGTCTCAGCTCTGGGGCCAACGTCCTGACTTTC. This sequence encodes CASSLGQGLSSGANVLTF.

This clone was detected only once. The rearrangement joins TRBV11-3 to TRBJ2-6, with a weak D call TRBD2 (6 bases). Germline CDR1 and CDR2: SGHNT and YENEEA. The CDR3 has 17 residues. The V gene lost 1 base and the J gene lost 0 bases, with 10 bases spanning the gap. CDR3 nucleotides: TGTGCCAGCAGCTTAGTTCTCGGGAGCTCTGGGGCCAACGTCCTGACTTTC. Its protein product is CASSLVLGSSGANVLTF.

This rearrangement joins TRBV13 to TRBJ2-7; 8 bases agree with TRBD2. There are 17 residues in the CDR3. CDR1 and CDR2 from the germline V gene are PRHDT and FYEKMQ (reference sequence). The V gene end was trimmed by 4 bases and the J gene end by 4 bases; junction bases not matched to a gene: 15. The chain's CDR3 is CASSSAPAGAGVYEQYF. CDR3 DNA sequence: TGTGCCAGCAGCTCCGCACCCGCCGGAGCGGGAGTGTACGAGCAGTACTTC.

The sample holds a few counts of this clone. The same CDR3 also results from other DNA sequences found in this sample. This chain joins TRBV15 and TRBJ1-5; D ambiguous. The CDR3 contains 12 residues. Germline CDR1 LNHNV, CDR2 YYDKDF (reference sequence). With 3 bases removed from V and 3 bases from J, the gap between germline ends came to 3 bases. The chain's CDR3 is CATSRFNQPQHF. The CDR3 coding sequence is TGTGCCACCAGCAGGTTCAATCAGCCCCAGCATTTT.

The V gene is TRBV19, the J gene TRBJ1-2; tentatively, D is TRBD1 (6 bases). The CDR3 contains 14 residues. The ends were cut back, 7 bases at V and 0 bases at J, with 12 bases in the middle. Germline V lookup: CDR1 LNHDA, CDR2 SQIVND (reference sequence). The CDR3 DNA reads as TGTGCCAGTAAGGACAGACCCACTAACTATGGCTACACCTTC. Translated: CASKDRPTNYGYTF.

This rearrangement joins TRBV9 to TRBJ1-3, with a tentative D call TRBD1 (5 bases). Germline loops: CDR1 SGDLS, CDR2 YYNGEE. This CDR3 has 15 residues. V lost 3 bases and J 3 bases, leaving 13 bases between the germline ends. DNA of the CDR3: TGTGCCAGCAGCGCCGCCGGGGCAGGTGGAAACACCATATATTTT. Its protein product is CASSAAGAGGNTIYF.

V and J are TRBV25-1 and TRBJ1-3, with D perhaps matching TRBD1 (6 bases). V was shortened by 10 bases and J by 1 base, with 8 bases between the two germline ends. Germline-derived CDR1 and CDR2 are MGHDK and SYGVNS. This CDR3 contains 12 residues. The DNA of the CDR3 is TGTGCCACCAGGGGTTCTGGAAACACCATATATTTT. It yields the protein CATRGSGNTIYF.

The chain uses TRBV6-1 and TRBJ1-2; 7 bases line up with TRBD1. Per the germline V gene, CDR1 is MNHNS and CDR2 is SASEGT. The CDR3 contains 13 residues. The trim removed 6 bases at V and 7 bases at J, leaving 8 bases unmatched. For the CDR3, the DNA is TGTGCCAGCAGCGCTCTGACAGGGTCTGGCTACACCTTC. It is translated as CASSALTGSGYTF.

This chain connects TRBV5-1 to TRBJ2-7; 8 nucleotides match TRBD2. This CDR3 contains 15 residues. J gave up 5 bases and V 3 bases, and 10 bases lay outside the gene matches. Germline values: CDR1 SGHRS, CDR2 YFSETQ. CDR3 bases: TGCGCCAGCAGCTCCCAGCCGGGAGGGCAAAACGAGCAGTACTTC. Its protein product is CASSSQPGGQNEQYF.

The count of this clone is one. The genes are TRBV27 and TRBJ1-1; D call uncertain. This CDR3 comprises 13 residues. Germline V gives CDR1 MNHEY, CDR2 SMNVEV (reference sequence). V dropped 5 bases and J dropped 0 bases, with 7 bases sitting between them. For the CDR3, the DNA is TGTGCCAGCAGTGTACAAATGAACACTGAAGCTTTCTTT. This encodes CASSVQMNTEAFF.

The V call is TRBV29-1, the J call TRBJ2-7; possibly TRBD1 for D (5 bases). The V gene lost 6 bases and the J gene lost 1 base, with 16 bases spanning the gap. Germline values: CDR1 SQVTM, CDR2 ANQGSEA. There are 14 residues in the CDR3. The CDR3 coding sequence is TGCAGCGTCCTGACAGACCCGAGATCCTACGAGCAGTACTTC. Amino acids: CSVLTDPRSYEQYF.

The genes are TRBV15 and TRBJ2-7, with a weak D call TRBD2 (6 bases). Deletions cut 0 bases from V and 0 bases from J, with 9 bases between. The length of the CDR3 is 15 residues. The germline CDR1 and CDR2 sequences are LNHNV and YYDKDF (reference sequence). The CDR3 DNA is TGTGCCACCAGCAGAGACCGCGGGACCTCCTACGAGCAGTACTTC. It encodes CATSRDRGTSYEQYF. Using reference TRBV15 and TRBJ2-7 for the parts outside the CDR3, the full variable domain is DAMVIQNPRYQVTQFGKPVTLSCSQTLNHNVMYWYQQKSSQAPKLLFHYYDKDFNNEADTPDNFQSRRPNTSFCFLDIRSPGLGDTAMYLCATSRDRGTSYEQYFGPGTRLTVT.

The rearrangement uses TRBV6-1 and TRBJ1-4; D remains unclear. The CDR3 runs 13 residues. CDR1 and CDR2 from the germline V gene are MNHNS and SASEGT. V was cut by 11 bases and J by 3 bases, with 13 bases left in between. This CDR3 reads CASRIGPNEKLFF. In nucleotides, the CDR3 is TGTGCCTCCCGGATCGGCCCTAATGAAAAACTGTTTTTT.

The V and J genes are TRBV14 and TRBJ2-2, with a tentative D call TRBD2 (6 bases). The CDR3 length is 14 residues. Between the trimmed V and J ends, which lost 7 bases and 5 bases, there was a span of 14 bases. CDR1 is SGHDN and CDR2 is FVKESK in the germline V gene. The CDR3 sequence is CASTRGSKTGELFF. The DNA for the CDR3 is TGTGCCAGCACGCGGGGATCAAAAACCGGGGAGCTGTTTTTT. The full variable domain, rest sourced from reference TRBV14 and TRBJ2-2, is EAGVTQFPSHSVIEKGQTVTLRCDPISGHDNLYWYRRVMGKEIKFLLHFVKESKQDESGMPNNRFLAERTGGTYSTLKVQPAELEDSGVYFCASTRGSKTGELFFGEGSRLTVL.

The chain is built from TRBV4-2 and TRBJ1-1, with TRBD1 matching 8 bases. The CDR3 has 15 residues. With V trimmed by 1 base and J by 2 bases, 3 bases remained unmatched. The germline CDR1 and CDR2 sequences are LGHNA and YNFKEQ. The CDR3 nucleotides read TGTGCCAGCAGCCAAGCGTCAGGGGGCAACACTGAAGCTTTCTTT. Translation: CASSQASGGNTEAFF.

The V and J genes are TRBV7-2 and TRBJ2-3, with 11 bases fitting TRBD2. Germline V CDR1 and CDR2: SGHTA, FQGNSA. This CDR3 is 18 amino acids long. J was trimmed by 2 bases and V by 5 bases; bases with no gene match: 12. The CDR3 reads CASSPQGSGRALTDTQYF. CDR3 in DNA: TGTGCCAGCAGCCCCCAGGGTAGCGGGAGGGCACTCACAGATACGCAGTATTTT.

Turning to this clone: Other DNA sequences from this sample encode an identical CDR3 as well. CDR3 nucleotides: TGTGCCAGCAGTCCCGGGACAGGGGGCGCCTACGAGCAGTACTTC. This codes for CASSPGTGGAYEQYF. The rearrangement uses TRBV28 and TRBJ2-7; 12 nucleotides agree with TRBD1. Germline V gives CDR1 MDHEN, CDR2 SYDVKM. The V gene end was trimmed by 5 bases and the J gene end by 2 bases; junction bases not matched to a gene: 4. The CDR3 is made up of 15 amino acids.

The rearrangement links TRBV18 to TRBJ1-2, with 8 nucleotides matching TRBD1. Germline loops: CDR1 KGHSH, CDR2 LQKENI. The J segment lost 2 bases and the V segment lost 5 bases, leaving 13 bases of the junction unmatched. CDR3 length equals 17 residues. Written as DNA, the CDR3 is TGTGCCAGCTCAGCTCTTACCCTCGGGACAGGCAACTATGGCTACACCTTC. Translated: CASSALTLGTGNYGYTF.

The chain uses TRBV18 and TRBJ2-7; 10 bases align to TRBD2. Germline CDR1 and CDR2: KGHSH and LQKENI. This CDR3 has 15 residues. Trimming removed 3 bases from V and 6 bases from J; junction bases left unmatched: 8. The CDR3: CASSPLAGEVSEQYF. DNA of the CDR3: TGTGCCAGCTCACCGCTAGCGGGAGAAGTGAGCGAGCAGTACTTC.

This chain uses TRBV11-2 with TRBJ1-1; D is perhaps TRBD1 (6 bases). Germline CDR1 SGHAT, CDR2 FQNNGV. Trimming took 4 bases from V and 7 from J, leaving 16 bases between them. The length of the CDR3 is 14 residues. The CDR3: CASSSNTGGREAFF. The CDR3, as DNA: TGTGCCAGCAGCTCCAATACGGGGGGCCGTGAAGCTTTCTTT.

The chain employs TRBV6-5 and TRBJ1-3; no firm D call. Germline V gene sequence: CDR1 MNHEY, CDR2 SVGAGI. This CDR3 contains 14 residues. Trimming shortened V by 0 bases and J by 0 bases, and 3 bases separated the two germline ends. CDR3 DNA: TGTGCCAGCAGTTACTCCCACTCTGGAAACACCATATATTTT. This gives the protein CASSYSHSGNTIYF.

The rearrangement links TRBV27 to TRBJ1-1; D ambiguous. The V and J ends lost 8 bases and 6 bases respectively, with 16 bases between them. CDR3 size: 13 residues. Germline V gene sequence: CDR1 MNHEY, CDR2 SMNVEV (reference sequence). The CDR3 here is CASSPLWVPEAFF. In DNA form, the CDR3 reads TGTGCCAGCTCCCCGCTTTGGGTCCCTGAAGCTTTCTTT.